One sample yielded the 12 T cell receptor beta chains listed below, sequenced in a study of CD8+ T cells in alopecia areata. It was cDNA, reverse transcribed from extracted RNA, that served as the sequencing template. Using immunoSEQ multiplex PCR, the repertoire was profiled, and TCRdb retains in-frame clones only, with some absent. The sample holds under 150,000 clones, less than 70% seen once. Treatment meaning: oral pan-JAK inhibitor, 5-10 mg twice daily. The starting material was CD4+ T cells sorted from blood, obtained at week 24, from a patient treated with tofacitinib. The origin of the receptors is a human donor with alopecia areata.

V is TRBV5-1 and J is TRBJ1-1; no clear D. Germline V lookup: CDR1 SGHRS, CDR2 YFSETQ. CDR3 length: 13 amino acids. Trimming pared 2 bases from V and 5 bases from J, leaving 10 bases between. For the CDR3, the DNA is TGCGCCAGCAGCTTCGGCCGGGAGACTGAAGCTTTCTTT. It yields the protein CASSFGRETEAFF.

Only a few counts were recorded for this clone. J is TRBJ1-2 and V is TRBV13; no definite D call. CDR3 length equals 14 residues. Trimming removed 0 bases at V and 7 bases at J, with 12 bases between. Germline values: CDR1 PRHDT, CDR2 FYEKMQ (reference sequence). The CDR3, as DNA: TGTGCCAGCAGCTTAGGCCTAGGTCCGAGTGGCTACACCTTC. It yields the protein CASSLGLGPSGYTF.

The V and J genes are TRBV27 and TRBJ1-1; D is possibly TRBD1 (6 bases). Trimming shortened V by 6 bases and J by 0 bases, and 20 bases separated the two germline ends. Per the germline V gene, CDR1 is MNHEY and CDR2 is SMNVEV (reference sequence). CDR3 length: 17 residues. The CDR3 nucleotides are TGTGCCAGCAGGTTCACAGGGTCCATTTTTTTGAACACTGAAGCTTTCTTT. This encodes CASRFTGSIFLNTEAFF.

This clone has just one count. This chain joins TRBV23-1 and TRBJ1-5, with D unclear. TRBV23-1 belongs to the ORF category, with a function that is uncertain. V dropped 3 bases and J dropped 2 bases, with 14 bases sitting between them. CDR3 length equals 16 residues. The CDR3 nucleotides are TGCGCCAGCAGTCACCCCCTAACCCTTCGCAATCAGCCCCAGCATTTT. Its protein product is CASSHPLTLRNQPQHF.

This clone turned up a few times. V and J are TRBV7-8 and TRBJ1-2; 8 bases match TRBD1. The V segment lost 0 bases and the J segment 1 base; nucleotides outside the gene matches: 4. The CDR3 loop spans 16 amino acids. The germline CDR1 and CDR2 sequences are SGHVS and FQNEAQ. In DNA form, the CDR3 reads TGTGCCAGCAGCTTAGCTCGACAGGGGATTAACTATGGCTACACCTTC. It encodes CASSLARQGINYGYTF. Based on the CDR3 plus reference TRBV7-8 and TRBJ1-2, the full variable domain is GAGVSQSPRYKVAKRGQDVALRCDPISGHVSLFWYQQALGQGPEFLTYFQNEAQLDKSGLPSDRFFAERPEGSVSTLKIQRTQQEDSAVYLCASSLARQGINYGYTFGSGTRLTVV.

This chain uses TRBV11-3 with TRBJ2-2; D remains unclear. With 5 bases removed from V and 0 bases from J, the gap between germline ends came to 1 base. Per the germline V gene, CDR1 is SGHNT and CDR2 is YENEEA. The CDR3 contains 12 residues. The CDR3 spells CASSPNTGELFF. CDR3 in DNA: TGTGCCAGCAGCCCGAACACCGGGGAGCTGTTTTTT.

The rearrangement joins TRBV30 to TRBJ1-1; D remains ambiguous. Per the germline V gene, CDR1 is GTSNPN and CDR2 is SVGIG (reference sequence). The CDR3 sequence is 12 residues long. V lost 4 bases, J lost 4 bases, and 10 bases lay in between. DNA for the CDR3: TGTGCCTGGACGGGGAGCGGCACTGAAGCTTTCTTT. Protein: CAWTGSGTEAFF.

The chain is built from TRBV6-5 and TRBJ1-1; D is ambiguous. This CDR3 region has 13 residues. V gave up 10 bases and J gave up 1 base, with 13 bases separating them. The V gene's germline CDR1 is MNHEY and CDR2 SVGAGI. CDR3 in amino acids: CATKSRGNTEAFF. The CDR3 DNA is TGTGCCACCAAATCTCGGGGGAACACTGAAGCTTTCTTT.

The CDR3 coding sequence is TGTGCCAGCAGCAAGAGTTTGGGGGGATCGAACACTGAAGCTTTCTTT. This encodes CASSKSLGGSNTEAFF. J is TRBJ1-1 and V is TRBV27; D may be TRBD1 (5 bases). Germline values: CDR1 MNHEY, CDR2 SMNVEV (reference sequence). The V gene lost 6 bases and the J gene lost 1 base, with 18 bases spanning the gap. CDR3 length: 16 amino acids.

J is TRBJ1-1 and V is TRBV23-1, with a tentative D call TRBD1 (5 bases). TRBV23-1 is an ORF for which the function is uncertain. Trimming took 0 bases from V and 1 from J, leaving 9 bases between them. The CDR3 consists of 15 residues. The CDR3 sequence is CASSQSGDRNTEAFF. The CDR3 DNA reads TGCGCCAGCAGTCAATCTGGAGACAGGAACACTGAAGCTTTCTTT.

This clone came up once. V and J are TRBV30 and TRBJ2-7, with a weak D call TRBD1 (6 bases). Trimming took off 1 base at V and 4 bases at J, with 8 bases between the two ends. This CDR3 contains 12 residues. Germline CDR1 is GTSNPN and CDR2 is SVGIG (reference sequence). Here the CDR3 reads CAWSGGRYEQYF. The CDR3 coding sequence is TGTGCCTGGAGTGGGGGGCGATACGAGCAGTACTTC.

This chain joins TRBV30 and TRBJ1-2; 8 bases align to TRBD1. In germline, CDR1 is GTSNPN, CDR2 SVGIG (reference sequence). The CDR3 contains 13 residues. Trimming at V came to 4 bases and at J to 5 bases, leaving 6 bases not matched to a gene. Here the CDR3 DNA reads TGTGCCTGGAACAGGGACAGGCCTTATGGCTACACCTTC. Encoded protein: CAWNRDRPYGYTF.